The clone carrying this TCR beta chain was detected once. Its antigen is undetermined. The data stem from a study of shared clonotypes between healthy human individuals. General study points: Naive subsets usually exceeded memory subsets in estimated richness. The sampled material consisted only of blood, and tissue repertoires are likely to differ.

The CDR3 contains 15 residues. Trimming removed 4 bases from V and 5 bases from J; junction bases left unmatched: 4. CDR1 and CDR2 from the germline V gene are SGDLS and YYNGEE. Sorted-subset replicate PCR reactions were performed with approximately 200 ng DNA, corresponding to roughly 30,000 T cell genomes. Profiling relied on immunoSEQ multiplex PCR, and the TCRdb table lists in-frame clones only, not all of them. Of hundreds of thousands of clones in the sample, under 80% are singletons; the top ten hold roughly 1.7%. Splitting of CD4+ cells produced CD45RA+ naive and CD45RA-negative memory subsets.

The gene calls are TRBV9 and TRBJ2-5; 14 bases map to TRBD2. The specimen sequenced was memory CD4+ T cells sorted from blood. The subset is: CD45RA-negative fraction. The sequence derives from a woman aged 30 to 39 in good health. The CDR3 DNA reads as TGTGCCAGCAGCCCTAGACTAGCGGGAGGGGAGACCCAGTACTTC. The encoded protein is CASSPRLAGGETQYF.